The rows below give T cell receptor beta chains drawn from one sample of a study of shared clonotypes between healthy human individuals. Generated by immunoSEQ multiplex PCR, the TCRdb table keeps only in-frame clones and is missing some. The sample has millions of clones, around 94% seen once; the top ten hold over 0.12%. Input material: naive CD4+ T cells sorted from blood. These receptors all come from a man younger than 30 in good health. CDR3s leave out the opening cysteine and the closing phenylalanine or tryptophan.

j_call	v_call	cdr3_aa
TRBJ2-3	TRBV12-5	ATRSSGSPDTQY
TRBJ2-1	TRBV6-1	ASSLRIGDYNEQF
TRBJ2-5	TRBV10-1	ASSVGLLGETQY
TRBJ2-7	TRBV5-1	ASSLLAGDSYEQY
TRBJ2-1	TRBV6-5	ASSYATARGNEQF
TRBJ2-6	TRBV6-7	ASSYPDQSGANVLT
TRBJ2-1	TRBV4-3	ASSQDRGASSSYNEQF
TRBJ2-7	TRBV7-2	ASSSGTSAYEQY
TRBJ2-7	TRBV7-2	ASSLEVDRAYEQY
TRBJ1-4	TRBV6-6	ASLIGEGNEKLF
TRBJ1-4	TRBV19	ASRPGAWSKLF
TRBJ1-2	TRBV6-1	ASSEWGGSYGYT
TRBJ2-3	TRBV19	ASSMGGADTQY
TRBJ2-7	TRBV5-1	ASRTTGLAGVSEQY
TRBJ2-7	TRBV5-1	ASSPGQETYEQY
TRBJ2-7	TRBV5-4	ASSYGQGWVPQY
TRBJ2-7	TRBV28	ASSPLWREYEQY
TRBJ1-2	TRBV7-8	ASSLVVRGGYT
TRBJ1-5	TRBV5-5	ASSLGANQPQH
TRBJ1-1	TRBV19	ASSTQMNTEAF
TRBJ2-3	TRBV2	ASRQGGTDTQY
TRBJ2-2	TRBV5-1	ASSPPAGGLAGELF
TRBJ2-7	TRBV2	ASREPGQAGYEQY
TRBJ2-2	TRBV5-1	ASSLGQGNTGELF
TRBJ1-6	TRBV28	ASSLGRVNSPLH
TRBJ2-1	TRBV6-1	ASSARGGYNEQF
TRBJ2-7	TRBV6-1	ASSGQALSYEQY
TRBJ1-2	TRBV6-1	ASSDRKGYGYT
TRBJ1-1	TRBV4-1	ASSLGQGSNTEAF
TRBJ2-7	TRBV5-4	ASSLYGVTYEQY
TRBJ2-6	TRBV10-3	AISEEAGGLKGANVLT
TRBJ2-7	TRBV6-5	ASRLRAGGRSEQY
TRBJ1-4	TRBV19	ASSPRDTDNEKLF
TRBJ1-6	TRBV7-8	ASSSPPHADSPLH
TRBJ2-1	TRBV6-4	ASSETSGTSDEQF
TRBJ2-7	TRBV18	ASSPVDRGLYEQY
TRBJ1-2	TRBV2	ASSGGAYYGYT
TRBJ2-1	TRBV5-1	ASSLGSSGNNEQF
TRBJ2-3	TRBV2	ASMPGLAGPADTQY
TRBJ2-1	TRBV18	ASSPGTSGGSLGNNEQF
TRBJ2-7	TRBV2	ARSSGYEQY
TRBJ2-7	TRBV4-1	ASSQDGQGVSYEQY
TRBJ2-1	TRBV30	AWSTGAYNEQF
TRBJ1-1	TRBV19	ASAGRPSTEAF
TRBJ1-2	TRBV5-4	ASSPNAGTGNGYT
TRBJ2-2	TRBV6-6	ASGQLVNGELF
TRBJ1-2	TRBV6-5	ASSYSPTGGYT
TRBJ2-3	TRBV30	AWSYPDTQY
TRBJ1-4	TRBV12-5	ASGLNRVASNEKLF
TRBJ2-2	TRBV5-1	ASSATVLAFTNTGELF
TRBJ1-6	TRBV27	ASSLRGANNSPLH
TRBJ2-7	TRBV5-4	ASSSGQQYEQY
TRBJ1-2	TRBV14	ASSWTGGIGYGYT
TRBJ2-7	TRBV6-1	ASTQTSGEQY
TRBJ1-6	TRBV19	ASKRTATYNSPLH
TRBJ1-5	TRBV11-2	ASSLAPGTGAQPQH
TRBJ2-7	TRBV6-5	ASRPGTGPFEQY
TRBJ2-5	TRBV30	AWRSGPGEVETQY
TRBJ1-4	TRBV2	ASRKRQGTNEKLF